Below, 8 T cell receptor beta chains from the same sample are listed, as sequenced in a study of cytomegalovirus exposure and HLA in healthy donors. PCR employed 60 Vbeta and 13 Jbeta primers. Using immunoSEQ multiplex PCR, the repertoire was profiled, and TCRdb retains in-frame clones only, with some absent. Found here are approximately 100,000 clones, approximately 82% of them singletons; the top ten hold 0.9% to 1.5%. Sequencing was performed on PBMCs. The receptors originated from a young woman in good health and CMV-seronegative.

This clone showed up just once. The chain links TRBV29-1 to TRBJ2-1, with 9 bases that match TRBD1. The CDR3 extends over 13 amino acids. The V gene's germline CDR1 is SQVTM and CDR2 ANQGSEA. J was trimmed by 6 bases and V by 1 base; bases with no gene match: 1. The CDR3 bases are TGCAGCGTTGAAGGGACAGGGGTCAATGAGCAGTTCTTC. This sequence encodes CSVEGTGVNEQFF.

This clone occurred a few times. The chain links TRBV2 to TRBJ2-6; D is uncertain. CDR3 size: 15 residues. CDR1 and CDR2 (germline): SNHLY, FYNNEI. Trimming pared 8 bases from V and 0 bases from J, leaving 11 bases between. The CDR3 spells CASCSSPSGANVLTF. DNA of the CDR3: TGTGCCAGCTGTTCGAGTCCCTCTGGGGCCAACGTCCTGACTTTC.

This sequence joins TRBV6-6 and TRBJ1-5, with no clear D. Between the trimmed V and J ends, which lost 2 bases and 1 base, there was a span of 12 bases. This CDR3 is 16 amino acids long. Germline V lookup: CDR1 MNHNY, CDR2 SVGAGI (reference sequence). The CDR3 protein is CASSYPLPRSNQPQHF. CDR3 bases: TGTGCCAGCAGTTACCCCCTACCCAGGAGCAATCAGCCCCAGCATTTT.

CDR3 bases: TGTGCCAGCAGCCCAACCCTGGGACAGGGCAACTATGGCTACACCTTC. Translation gives CASSPTLGQGNYGYTF. The rearrangement joins TRBV5-8 to TRBJ1-2; 9 bases agree with TRBD1. The CDR3 extends over 16 amino acids. V was clipped by 4 bases and J by 2 bases; unmatched bases: 9. Looked up from germline, CDR1 is SGHTS and CDR2 is YDEGEE.

The gene calls are TRBV6-5 and TRBJ1-1; maybe TRBD1 (6 bases). V was trimmed by 10 bases and J by 3 bases, leaving 15 bases between them. In germline, CDR1 is MNHEY, CDR2 SVGAGI. This CDR3 contains 13 residues. The CDR3 coding sequence is TGTGCCACCGGGCGGGGGGCGGACACTGAAGCTTTCTTT. Translated, it gives CATGRGADTEAFF.

The chain combines TRBV28 with TRBJ1-1; D gene uncertain. CDR3 size: 14 residues. Germline V gene lookup returns CDR1 MDHEN and CDR2 SYDVKM. Trimming left V 4 bases short and J 1 base short, with 10 bases between. The CDR3 DNA sequence: TGTGCCAGCAGTTATAATACAGAGAACACTGAAGCTTTCTTT. This codes for CASSYNTENTEAFF.

The chain recombines TRBV15 with TRBJ2-5; 12 bases map to TRBD2. The CDR3 is 15 amino acids. Germline V gene data show CDR1 as LNHNV and CDR2 as YYDKDF (reference sequence). Germline trimming cut 4 bases from V and 5 bases from J; bases unmatched to any gene: 5. The DNA of the CDR3 is TGTGCCACCAGCAACCCTAGCGGGGGGGCTGAGACCCAGTACTTC. Amino acids: CATSNPSGGAETQYF.

The gene calls are TRBV6-5 and TRBJ1-5, with D maybe TRBD1 (5 bases). Trimming removed 3 bases at V and 6 bases at J, with 9 bases between. CDR3 length equals 13 residues. CDR1 is MNHEY and CDR2 is SVGAGI in the germline V gene. The CDR3 coding sequence is TGTGCCAGCAGTTATAGGGGTAGTCAGCCCCAGCATTTT. It is translated as CASSYRGSQPQHF.